What follows is one T cell receptor beta chain and its context. This clonotype was detected many times. Its antigen target is currently unknown. No quality values exist for individual bases; no much larger clone is one base distant. This sample is part of a study of blood T cells in healthy people across ages (dated by TCRdb to 2013 to 2016). About the investigation overall: In model experiments, template switching captured roughly one uniquely barcoded TCR beta cDNA molecule for every two T cells. Age-related changes in TCR beta repertoire diversity were measured in the study by deep sequencing normalized with unique cDNA molecular identifiers. The donors were split into four age groups: young (average 16 years), middle-aged (nearly 40), aged (over 55) and long-lived (under 90). To avoid experimental bias, donors of different ages were randomly spread across the sequencing lanes. For two donors (one aged 18 to 29 and one aged 80 or older), the study analyzed two additional independent replicas of 1 million unique cDNA reads from the same blood draw. Study-wide conclusions, independent of this receptor: Observed TCR beta diversity per million T cells fell roughly linearly with age, and a significant reduction was already apparent by age approximately 41. Conclusive comparison of naive and antigen-experienced compartments was prevented by the profiling of bulk unsorted PBMCs. Because donor CMV infection status was unknown, age-related changes in expanded clonotypes were potentially confounded. Total diversity estimates from one million sequenced T cells were considered lower bounds and underestimates. Compared with the aged group, more naive CD4+ T cells, fewer expanded clones and increased TCR diversity were shown by the long-lived group, suggesting age selection. Observed TCR beta diversity correlated strongly with the percentage of naive T cells measured by flow cytometry.

The approximately 39 donors, aged about 6 to 90 years, were systemically healthy Caucasian individuals from Russia. Each donor gave approximately 9.3 milliliters of peripheral blood, collected into EDTA-treated Vacutainer tubes. Ficoll-Paque density-gradient centrifugation was used to isolate PBMCs, with at least 7 million per sample. Total RNA was extracted from PBMCs with Trizol reagent, with at least 5 micrograms obtained per sample. The percentages of naive CD45RAhigh/CD27high T cells were determined by flow cytometry on a PBMC aliquot from every donor. The library was produced with 5' RACE. The data were produced on an Illumina HiSeq 2500. A second PCR of roughly 7 to 12 cycles was run with a J-beta primer mix and a sample-barcoded 5' primer. A unique molecular identifier was introduced onto each TCR beta cDNA molecule by a template-switch 5' adaptor carrying 12 random nucleotides. At least 2.5 million CDR3-containing paired-end reads were obtained from each sample. First-strand cDNA synthesis was performed from all RNA using the Mint cDNA synthesis kit, with priming by a TRBC-specific oligonucleotide. After uracil-DNA glycosylase treatment, a first 18-cycle PCR used universal primers M1SS and BC2_uni_R on all cDNA. The authors' pipeline ran thus. For normalization, 1 million high-quality reads, each with a distinct molecular identifier, were randomly selected from each sample. Reads sharing molecular identifiers were discarded rather than binned into consensus sequences. MiTCR, run with a Q25 quality threshold and the strictest error-elimination algorithm, handled CDR3 identification, clonotype clustering and error correction. A nonparametric unseen species model with Euler transformation was used to estimate lower-bound total TCR beta diversity. The public reads were quality trimmed at Q25 with fastp and then assembled into clones with MiXCR by TCRdb, keeping productive beta chains. All rows with the same CDR3 protein become a single entry with the most common DNA and genes. It is TCRdb's table, rather than the study itself, that gives the V and J calls and clone size. Within this sample are 1.5 million to 2 million distinct CDR3 sequences, with about 28% of them counted one time only. The biggest ten clones account for around 7.7% of the sample.

CDR1 and CDR2 are read off the germline V gene (reference sequence) as DFQATT and SNEGSKA. From the cysteine through the phenylalanine, the CDR3 covers 10 amino acids. Only the CDR3 part of the read is kept: 30 bases, read in frame from the first base. V trim: 7 bases; J trim: 15 bases; unmatched bases: 7. Specimen: blood. The TCR comes from a woman aged 30 to 39 in good health. Rearrangement joined TRBV20-1 to TRBJ2-4, and TRBD2 matches 9 of the central bases. CDR3 sequence: CSVIAGVRYF. The nucleotide sequence is TGCAGTGTTATAGCGGGAGTGAGGTACTTC.